This T cell receptor beta chain was sequenced for a study of T-cell reconstitution after alpha-beta-depleted transplantation in children. The TCRbeta library was prepared with unique molecular identifiers. TCRdb fed the PCR reads into MiXCR, producing one record per CDR3 protein. In the table there are about 300,000 distinct CDR3 sequences, around 10% of which are singletons. V dropped 5 bases and J dropped 2 bases, with 13 bases sitting between them. The CDR3 length is 14 residues. CDR1 and CDR2 from the germline V gene are PRHDT and FYEKMQ (reference sequence). There are many counts of this clonotype. Antigen specificity is unknown. General observations from the study: In patients about two months after transplant, alpha-beta T cells reportedly arose from several hundred expanded graft clones. Surviving recipient T cells and thymic progenitors underlay high day-60 TCRbeta diversity in some patients. T cells produced anew were the main source of T-cell counts and diversity one year after transplant.

This sequence originates from a boy younger than two with acute myeloid leukemia, due to receive a stem cell transplant. This chain joins TRBV13 and TRBJ2-7; either TRBD1 or TRBD2 may supply D (6 bases each). Specimen: PBMCs, collected before TCRalphabeta/CD19-depleted stem cell transplant. The CDR3 bases are TGTGCCAGCAGCACCGAAGGGGGGACCTACGAGCAGTACTTC. This encodes CASSTEGGTYEQYF.